The 21 T cell receptor beta chains listed next were all sequenced from one sample in a study of graft-versus-host responses after intestinal transplantation. This table comes from immunoSEQ multiplex PCR, and its TCRdb copy is limited to in-frame clones, with some not included. Seen here are 99,000 or so clones, approximately 85% observed once, and the top ten hold approximately 1.5%. Sample: PBMCs, taken 255 days after intestinal transplant. The receptors shown here come from a human patient who received an intestinal transplant, so some T cells may come from the graft donor.

The chain combines TRBV15 with TRBJ2-1, with D possibly matching TRBD2 (6 bases). CDR1 and CDR2 (germline): LNHNV, YYDKDF (reference sequence). The CDR3 extends over 15 amino acids. V shed 4 bases and J shed 4 bases, with 14 bases lying between them. CDR3 in DNA: TGTGCCACCAGCAAGGCGGGATCTGGGTACAATGAGCAGTTCTTC. Translating it yields CATSKAGSGYNEQFF.

V and J are TRBV11-2 and TRBJ2-7, with D perhaps matching TRBD1 or TRBD2 (5 bases each). The ends were cut back, 3 bases at V and 1 base at J, with 10 bases in the middle. Germline V lookup: CDR1 SGHAT, CDR2 FQNNGV. The CDR3 covers 14 residues. The CDR3 nucleotides read TGTGCCAGCAGCTTCGGGGCAGTTTCCTACGAGCAGTACGTC. This gives the protein CASSFGAVSYEQYV.

V gene TRBV6-5 combines with J gene TRBJ1-1; 8 nucleotides agree with TRBD1. There are 16 residues in the CDR3. The V segment lost 2 bases and the J segment 2 bases; nucleotides outside the gene matches: 7. Germline-derived CDR1 and CDR2 are MNHEY and SVGAGI. The CDR3 DNA is TGTGCCAGCAGTTACGGTTTGCCAGGGGGCAACACTGAAGCTTTCTTT. Protein product: CASSYGLPGGNTEAFF.

This clone was seen a handful of times. The chain carries TRBV9 and TRBJ1-1; D not certain. Trimming cost V 4 bases and J 3 bases, with 22 bases left between them. CDR1 is SGDLS, CDR2 YYNGEE, per germline. The CDR3 is made up of 17 amino acids. The CDR3 loop reads CASSPLAGGLGDTEAFF. The CDR3 DNA sequence: TGTGCCAGCAGCCCTCTCGCTGGAGGCCTCGGGGACACTGAAGCTTTCTTT.

V usage is TRBV27 and J usage is TRBJ2-2; D is ambiguous. CDR1 and CDR2 from the germline V gene are MNHEY and SMNVEV (reference sequence). V shed 3 bases and J shed 1 base, with 12 bases lying between them. There are 16 residues in the CDR3. This chain's CDR3 is CASSFLATGNTGELFF. The CDR3 DNA sequence: TGTGCCAGCAGTTTTTTGGCTACGGGGAACACCGGGGAGCTGTTTTTT.

The chain couples TRBV7-3 to TRBJ2-1; possibly TRBD2 for D (5 bases). The CDR3 totals 13 residues. Germline lookup yields CDR1 SGHTA and CDR2 FQGTGA. With 5 bases removed from V and 6 bases from J, the gap between germline ends came to 11 bases. As DNA, the CDR3 is TGTGCCAGCAGCCTCTCTGGAGGCAATGAGCAGTTCTTC. Its translation: CASSLSGGNEQFF. Full variable domain (outside the CDR3, taken from reference TRBV7-3 and TRBJ2-1): GAGVSQTPSNKVTEKGKYVELRCDPISGHTALYWYRQSLGQGPEFLIYFQGTGAADDSGLPNDRFFAVRPEGSVSTLKIQRTERGDSAVYLCASSLSGGNEQFFGPGTRLTVL.

V and J are TRBV28 and TRBJ1-2; D not resolved. Germline CDR1 and CDR2: MDHEN and SYDVKM. Trimming left V 2 bases short and J 3 bases short, with 4 bases between. This CDR3 region has 12 residues. The CDR3 DNA follows: TGTGCCAGCAGTTTAAGGGACTATGGCTACACCTTC. Protein product: CASSLRDYGYTF.

A few counts support this clone. J is TRBJ1-5 and V is TRBV4-1, with D uncertain. The CDR3 contains 15 residues. Germline CDR1 reads MGHRA; CDR2 reads YSYEKL. V shed 1 base and J shed 0 bases, with 7 bases lying between them. This chain's CDR3 is CASSQGPYSNQPQHF. CDR3 nucleotide sequence: TGCGCCAGCAGCCAAGGCCCATATAGCAATCAGCCCCAGCATTTT.

This chain links TRBV9 with TRBJ1-2; D is possibly TRBD1 (5 bases). Germline V gene lookup returns CDR1 SGDLS and CDR2 YYNGEE. The V end was cut by 4 bases, the J end by 7 bases, with 14 bases between. There are 13 residues in the CDR3. Written as DNA, the CDR3 is TGTGCCAGCAGCTTCGGGGCCTCGCCTGGCTACACCTTC. The encoded protein is CASSFGASPGYTF. Full variable domain (rest looked up from reference TRBV9 and TRBJ1-2): DSGVTQTPKHLITATGQRVTLRCSPRSGDLSVYWYQQSLDQGLQFLIQYYNGEERAKGNILERFSAQQFPDLHSELNLSSLELGDSALYFCASSFGASPGYTFGSGTRLTVV.

V gene TRBV4-1 combines with J gene TRBJ1-4, with 11 bases that match TRBD1. Germline CDR1 is MGHRA and CDR2 is YSYEKL. This CDR3 has 19 residues. V shed 1 base and J 4 bases; nucleotides not matched to a gene: 11. CDR3: CASSQALGQGARGNEKLFF. CDR3 nucleotides: TGCGCCAGCAGCCAAGCCTTAGGACAGGGGGCGCGGGGTAATGAAAAACTGTTTTTT.

The rearrangement links TRBV6-1 to TRBJ1-5, with D possibly matching TRBD1 (6 bases). This CDR3 comprises 15 residues. The ends were cut back, 2 bases at V and 2 bases at J, with 10 bases in the middle. CDR1 and CDR2 (germline): MNHNS, SASEGT. The CDR3 DNA is TGTGCCAGCAGTGAACTACAGGGTGGCAATCAGCCCCAGCATTTT. It is translated as CASSELQGGNQPQHF.

The CDR3 protein is CASFPGWGNTEAFF. CDR3 nucleotide sequence: TGTGCCAGCTTCCCAGGGTGGGGGAACACTGAAGCTTTCTTT. V usage is TRBV28 and J usage is TRBJ1-1; D might be TRBD1 (5 bases). Germline CDR1 is MDHEN and CDR2 is SYDVKM. This CDR3 has 14 amino acids. V was shortened by 8 bases and J by 1 base, with 14 bases between the two germline ends.

Comment on this clone: Other DNA sequences in this sample translate to the same CDR3. V gene TRBV19 combines with J gene TRBJ1-1; no clear D. CDR3 size: 13 residues. V was shortened by 1 base and J by 2 bases, with 5 bases between the two germline ends. The germline CDR1 and CDR2 sequences are LNHDA and SQIVND (reference sequence). CDR3 bases: TGTGCCAGTAGTATAGGGGGAAACACTGAAGCTTTCTTT. This gives the protein CASSIGGNTEAFF.

The V and J genes are TRBV6-4 and TRBJ2-2, with 9 bases identical to TRBD2. CDR3 length equals 13 residues. The trim removed 9 bases at V and 5 bases at J, leaving 4 bases unmatched. Germline V gene data show CDR1 as MRHNA and CDR2 as SNTAGT. In DNA, the CDR3 is TGTGCCAGTTCGACTAGCGGTACCGGGGAGCTGTTTTTT. This gives the protein CASSTSGTGELFF.

V gene TRBV5-1 combines with J gene TRBJ1-2, with D possibly matching TRBD1 (5 bases). With 4 bases removed from V and 4 bases from J, the gap between germline ends came to 20 bases. This CDR3 has 16 residues. Germline V gene data show CDR1 as SGHRS and CDR2 as YFSETQ. This chain's CDR3 is CASSGGPRGPFYGYTF. CDR3 bases: TGCGCCAGCAGCGGTGGCCCCCGGGGACCCTTCTATGGCTACACCTTC. Variable domain in full (rest from reference TRBV5-1 and TRBJ1-2): KAGVTQTPRYLIKTRGQQVTLSCSPISGHRSVSWYQQTPGQGLQFLFEYFSETQRNKGNFPGRFSGRQFSNSRSEMNVSTLELGDSALYLCASSGGPRGPFYGYTFGSGTRLTVV.

The rearrangement uses TRBV7-9 and TRBJ2-2; TRBD1 agrees at 9 bases. V dropped 4 bases and J dropped 6; count of bases not matched to a gene: 9. Germline assignment: CDR1 SEHNR and CDR2 FQNEAQ (reference sequence). The CDR3 runs 16 residues. CDR3 bases: TGTGCCAGCAGCTCCCTCGGGACAGGGTGGTCCGGGGAGCTGTTTTTT. Amino acid sequence: CASSSLGTGWSGELFF.

The gene calls are TRBV5-1 and TRBJ1-6; TRBD1 aligns across 7 bases. This CDR3 contains 15 residues. Germline CDR1 and CDR2: SGHRS and YFSETQ. V lost 0 bases, J lost 7 bases, and 4 bases stayed unmatched. The CDR3 spells CASSLDRGANSPLHF. In nucleotides, the CDR3 is TGCGCCAGCAGCTTGGACAGGGGCGCGAATTCACCCCTCCACTTT. The complete variable domain, with remaining parts taken from reference TRBV5-1 and TRBJ1-6, reads KAGVTQTPRYLIKTRGQQVTLSCSPISGHRSVSWYQQTPGQGLQFLFEYFSETQRNKGNFPGRFSGRQFSNSRSEMNVSTLELGDSALYLCASSLDRGANSPLHFGNGTRLTVT.

The rearrangement links TRBV6-5 to TRBJ2-7; no firm D call. The CDR3 consists of 13 residues. Germline V gene data show CDR1 as MNHEY and CDR2 as SVGAGI. V lost 0 bases, J lost 3 bases, and 6 bases lay in between. The DNA for the CDR3 is TGTGCCAGCAGTTACTCTGCTCTCTACGAGCAGTACTTC. It encodes CASSYSALYEQYF.

V gene TRBV5-1 combines with J gene TRBJ1-2, with D possibly TRBD1 on 5 matching bases. CDR3 length: 14 residues. Trimming cost V 2 bases and J 1 base, with 9 bases left between them. CDR1 SGHRS and CDR2 YFSETQ come from the germline V gene. CDR3 sequence: CASSFRGRNYGYTF. The DNA for the CDR3 is TGCGCCAGCAGCTTTAGGGGACGTAACTATGGCTACACCTTC. Supplemented by reference TRBV5-1 and TRBJ1-2, the full variable domain reads KAGVTQTPRYLIKTRGQQVTLSCSPISGHRSVSWYQQTPGQGLQFLFEYFSETQRNKGNFPGRFSGRQFSNSRSEMNVSTLELGDSALYLCASSFRGRNYGYTFGSGTRLTVV.

This sequence joins TRBV7-6 and TRBJ1-2; D is unclear. This CDR3 comprises 13 residues. Trimming left V 3 bases short and J 4 bases short, with 9 bases between. CDR1 is SGHVS and CDR2 is FNYEAQ in the germline V gene. The CDR3 is CASSFNPLYGYTF. The CDR3 DNA reads as TGTGCCAGCAGCTTTAATCCCCTCTATGGCTACACCTTC.

The chain has TRBV6-1 and TRBJ2-1; 7 bases align to TRBD2. The J segment lost 7 bases and the V segment lost 5 bases, leaving 8 bases of the junction unmatched. Germline CDR1 reads MNHNS; CDR2 reads SASEGT. CDR3 length: 14 amino acids. The CDR3 loop reads CASSMSGVRNEQFF. CDR3 DNA: TGTGCCAGCAGTATGAGCGGGGTAAGGAATGAGCAGTTCTTC.